Below, 28 T cell receptor beta chains from the same sample are listed, as sequenced in a study of cytomegalovirus exposure and HLA in healthy donors (dated by TCRdb to about 2017). Libraries were prepared through the immunoSEQ multiplex PCR assay. A mixture of 60 forward primers for TCR Vbeta segments and 13 reverse primers for TCR Jbeta segments was used in the multiplex PCR. Not all clones reach the TCRdb copy of this immuneACCESS table, which keeps in-frame sequences only. Checked studies attribute under half of the gap to unresolved V genes and leave the rest unexplained. The sample records roughly 200,000 clones, around three quarters of which are singletons. Clones ranked in the top ten supply 4.4% of the sample. Input material: PBMCs. The receptors originated from a woman in her twenties or thirties in good health and CMV-seropositive.

The chain employs TRBV10-3 and TRBJ1-2; the match to TRBD1 covers 9 bases. V shed 2 bases, J shed 0 bases, and the junction held 4 bases outside the gene matches. The CDR3 has 16 residues. Per the germline V gene, CDR1 is ENHRY and CDR2 is SYGVKD. CDR3 region: CAISEPDRGPNYGYTF. CDR3 nucleotides: TGTGCCATCAGTGAGCCGGACAGGGGACCTAACTATGGCTACACCTTC.

V gene TRBV7-6 combines with J gene TRBJ1-2; TRBD1 might be the D (5 bases). The V gene lost 5 bases and the J gene lost 4 bases, with 20 bases spanning the gap. CDR3 length equals 16 residues. Germline values: CDR1 SGHVS, CDR2 FNYEAQ. The CDR3 region has the DNA TGTGCCAGCAGCCCTACTACCGTATCCCAGGGCTATGGCTACACCTTC. Protein product: CASSPTTVSQGYGYTF. The whole variable domain, remainder taken from reference TRBV7-6 and TRBJ1-2, is GAGVSQSPRYKVTKRGQDVALRCDPISGHVSLYWYRQALGQGPEFLTYFNYEAQQDKSGLPNDRFSAERPEGSISTLTIQRTEQRDSAMYRCASSPTTVSQGYGYTFGSGTRLTVV.

The CDR3 spells CASSLATGGVEQYF. As DNA, the CDR3 is TGTGCCAGCAGCTTAGCCACAGGGGGGGTGGAGCAGTACTTC. This rearrangement joins TRBV7-2 to TRBJ2-7; D perhaps matches TRBD1 (8 bases). CDR1 is SGHTA, CDR2 FQGNSA, per germline. With 0 bases removed from V and 7 bases from J, the gap between germline ends came to 13 bases. The CDR3 runs to 14 residues.

The rearrangement joins TRBV4-1 to TRBJ1-2, with TRBD1 matching over 8 bases. Trimming at V came to 5 bases and at J to 2 bases, leaving 10 bases not matched to a gene. This CDR3 comprises 16 residues. Germline-derived CDR1 and CDR2 are MGHRA and YSYEKL. CDR3 coding DNA: TGCGCCAGCAGCACATCCCCCGGACAGGGAAACTATGGCTACACCTTC. This encodes CASSTSPGQGNYGYTF.

The chain employs TRBV9 and TRBJ2-7, with 8 positions matching TRBD2. Germline CDR1 reads SGDLS; CDR2 reads YYNGEE. V dropped 4 bases and J dropped 1; count of bases not matched to a gene: 7. The CDR3 runs to 15 residues. CDR3 sequence reads: CASSSGGGTSYEQYF. The CDR3 coding sequence is TGTGCCAGCAGCTCCGGCGGGGGGACTTCCTACGAGCAGTACTTC.

The chain joins TRBV11-2 to TRBJ2-2, with D tentatively TRBD2 (6 bases). Per the germline V gene, CDR1 is SGHAT and CDR2 is FQNNGV. The V and J ends lost 2 bases and 3 bases respectively, with 16 bases between them. This CDR3 contains 17 residues. This CDR3 is CASSLSPGGAYTGELFF. The CDR3 bases are TGTGCCAGCAGCTTATCCCCCGGGGGAGCATACACCGGGGAGCTGTTTTTT.

The chain employs TRBV5-1 and TRBJ2-7, with TRBD1 matching 10 bases. V lost 1 base and J lost 2; bases outside the gene matches: 6. The V gene's germline CDR1 is SGHRS and CDR2 YFSETQ. The CDR3 spans 16 residues. In DNA, the CDR3 is TGCGCCAGCAGCTTGCCCGGACAGGGGGTTACCTACGAGCAGTACTTC. Translated, it gives CASSLPGQGVTYEQYF.

The chain carries TRBV5-1 and TRBJ2-7, with 8 bases identical to TRBD1. From germline, CDR1 is SGHRS and CDR2 YFSETQ. This CDR3 comprises 14 residues. The J segment lost 3 bases and the V segment lost 3 bases, leaving 5 bases of the junction unmatched. DNA for the CDR3: TGCGCCAGCAGCTGGGAGGACAGGGTCTACGAGCAGTACTTC. Its protein product is CASSWEDRVYEQYF.

This clone was detected a few times. This chain uses TRBV25-1 with TRBJ1-2, with a tentative D call TRBD1 (6 bases). V was shortened by 8 bases and J by 3 bases, with 13 bases between the two germline ends. CDR3 length equals 13 residues. The germline gives CDR1 MGHDK, CDR2 SYGVNS. CDR3 nucleotides: TGTGCCAGCTCCCGGACAGATTACTATGGCTACACCTTC. Translated: CASSRTDYYGYTF.

This clone has only one observation. The chain uses TRBV7-2 and TRBJ2-5, with D possibly matching TRBD1 (5 bases). Between the trimmed V and J ends, which lost 5 bases and 1 base, there was a span of 8 bases. This CDR3 is 13 amino acids long. Germline lookup yields CDR1 SGHTA and CDR2 FQGNSA. CDR3 protein: CASSQGPQETQYF. In nucleotides, the CDR3 is TGTGCCAGCAGCCAGGGTCCCCAAGAGACCCAGTACTTC.

The chain recombines TRBV23-1 with TRBJ2-3, with 13 bases aligning to TRBD2. TRBV23-1 is sorted into the ORF group, with uncertain function. This CDR3 has 19 residues. V dropped 2 bases and J dropped 1; count of bases not matched to a gene: 9. CDR3 coding DNA: TGCGCCAGCAGTCAAACTAGCGGGAGGGCCATGTTGGGCACAGATACGCAGTATTTT. Its translation: CASSQTSGRAMLGTDTQYF.

The chain couples TRBV7-6 to TRBJ2-1, with no clear D. This CDR3 spans 17 amino acids. V shed 4 bases and J shed 0 bases, with 16 bases lying between them. Germline-derived CDR1 and CDR2 are SGHVS and FNYEAQ. CDR3 nucleotide sequence: TGTGCCAGCAGCTCCAGTCGCGGCAGCTTCTCCTACAATGAGCAGTTCTTC. Its translation is CASSSSRGSFSYNEQFF.

The chain is built from TRBV2 and TRBJ1-6, with TRBD1 identical over 7 bases. The CDR3 has 14 residues. Per the germline V gene, CDR1 is SNHLY and CDR2 is FYNNEI. Trimming took 2 bases from V and 14 from J; bases not matched to a gene: 9. The DNA for the CDR3 is TGTGCCAGCAGTGAACCGACAGGGTCCCCTTCCCTCCACTTT. This encodes CASSEPTGSPSLHF.

This chain joins TRBV4-3 and TRBJ1-3, with D hard to call. With 0 bases removed from V and 0 bases from J, the gap between germline ends came to 9 bases. The CDR3 sequence is 16 residues long. Looked up from germline, CDR1 is LGHNA and CDR2 is YSLEER. CDR3: CASSQDRFSSGNTIYF. The CDR3 nucleotides are TGCGCCAGCAGCCAAGATCGATTTAGCTCTGGAAACACCATATATTTT.

As for this clone: Other DNA sequences from this sample encode an identical CDR3 as well. The chain has TRBV6-5 and TRBJ1-2; no clear D gene. V was clipped by 6 bases and J by 2 bases, with 10 bases between them. The CDR3 loop spans 13 amino acids. Germline lookup yields CDR1 MNHEY and CDR2 SVGAGI. The CDR3 protein is CASSRTVNYGYTF. For the CDR3, the DNA is TGTGCCAGCAGCCGTACAGTGAACTATGGCTACACCTTC.

V and J are TRBV7-8 and TRBJ1-6; D perhaps matches TRBD1 (5 bases). There are 15 residues in the CDR3. Per the germline V gene, CDR1 is SGHVS and CDR2 is FQNEAQ. The ends were cut back, 2 bases at V and 12 bases at J, with 17 bases in the middle. CDR3 sequence (DNA): TGTGCCAGCAGCTTATTACAGGCCCTTGGTGAACCCCTCCACTTT. Its protein is CASSLLQALGEPLHF.

The chain combines TRBV19 with TRBJ2-7, with 11 bases lining up with TRBD1. The V and J ends lost 4 bases and 2 bases, in that order; junction bases with no gene match: 1. The CDR3 has 14 amino acids. Germline loops: CDR1 LNHDA, CDR2 SQIVND (reference sequence). For the CDR3, the DNA is TGTGCCAGTAGTAGGGGACAGGGGGCCTACGAGCAGTACTTC. Translating it yields CASSRGQGAYEQYF.

This clone occurred a few times. V is TRBV2 and J is TRBJ1-1; D unclear. The germline CDR1 and CDR2 sequences are SNHLY and FYNNEI. There are 13 residues in the CDR3. The V end lost 3 bases, the J end lost 3 bases, and 8 bases lay between the germline ends. The CDR3: CASSDFGDTEAFF. CDR3 nucleotide sequence: TGTGCCAGCAGTGATTTCGGGGACACTGAAGCTTTCTTT.

The rearrangement uses TRBV5-6 and TRBJ2-2, with 8 bases identical to TRBD2. Unmatched junction bases numbered 4, after V lost 5 bases and J lost 1 base. The CDR3 sequence is 15 residues long. CDR1 is SGHDT and CDR2 is YYEEEE in the germline V gene. DNA of the CDR3: TGTGCCAGCAGTGCTACTAGCGGGAACACCGGGGAGCTGTTTTTT. This sequence encodes CASSATSGNTGELFF.

The J gene is TRBJ2-3, the V gene TRBV6-5; no reliable D call. The CDR3 loop spans 13 amino acids. V was shortened by 5 bases and J by 6 bases, with 12 bases between the two germline ends. CDR1 and CDR2 from the germline V gene are MNHEY and SVGAGI. The CDR3 DNA reads TGTGCCAGCAGTCCAGGATTGGCTGATACGCAGTATTTT. It encodes CASSPGLADTQYF.

The chain carries TRBV7-9 and TRBJ2-7; 7 nucleotides match TRBD1. The CDR3 has 15 amino acids. V shed 3 bases and J 3 bases; nucleotides not matched to a gene: 8. The germline V gene has CDR1 SEHNR and CDR2 FQNEAQ (reference sequence). This CDR3 is CASSFWGRDSYEQYF. CDR3 in DNA: TGTGCCAGCAGCTTTTGGGGCCGGGACAGCTACGAGCAGTACTTC.

The rearrangement joins TRBV5-6 to TRBJ2-2; tentatively, D is TRBD1 (6 bases). Trimming shortened V by 4 bases and J by 1 base, and 20 bases separated the two germline ends. This CDR3 has 18 residues. Per germline, CDR1 SGHDT and CDR2 YYEEEE. The CDR3 DNA follows: TGTGCCAGCAGCGGCATCGACGTGACCAGGGGGAACACCGGGGAGCTGTTTTTT. Amino acids: CASSGIDVTRGNTGELFF.

The genes are TRBV5-6 and TRBJ1-2; 7 nucleotides align to TRBD1. V gave up 5 bases and J gave up 4 bases; unmatched junction bases: 8. The germline gives CDR1 SGHDT, CDR2 YYEEEE. The CDR3 is made up of 14 amino acids. The CDR3 region is CASRAGQILYGYTF. CDR3 nucleotides: TGTGCCAGCAGGGCGGGACAGATTCTCTATGGCTACACCTTC.

J is TRBJ2-1 and V is TRBV7-8, with 9 bases fitting TRBD2. The CDR3 loop spans 17 amino acids. In germline, CDR1 is SGHVS, CDR2 FQNEAQ. The V and J ends lost 2 bases and 3 bases, in that order; junction bases with no gene match: 8. CDR3 residues: CASSLKPWRGGYNEQFF. CDR3 bases: TGTGCCAGCAGCTTAAAGCCCTGGCGGGGGGGCTACAATGAGCAGTTCTTC.

Only one count was recorded for this clone. The J gene is TRBJ1-2, the V gene TRBV7-2, with a weak D call TRBD1 (5 bases). Trimming took 2 bases from V and 8 from J, leaving 21 bases between them. Germline V gene data show CDR1 as SGHTA and CDR2 as FQGNSA. This CDR3 comprises 16 residues. The CDR3: CASSLSLGGPEGGYTF. CDR3 nucleotides: TGTGCCAGCAGCTTATCTCTTGGAGGGCCCGAGGGGGGCTACACCTTC.

This sequence joins TRBV10-2 and TRBJ2-3; TRBD2 matches at 10 bases. In germline, CDR1 is WSHSY, CDR2 SAAADI. V was pared by 5 bases and J by 0 bases, with 8 bases of the junction left unmatched. The CDR3 extends over 17 amino acids. The CDR3, as DNA: TGCGCCAGCAGTCCTAGCGGGAGCCCTACTAGCACAGATACGCAGTATTTT. Translation: CASSPSGSPTSTDTQYF.

The chain has TRBV9 and TRBJ2-1, with D possibly being TRBD1 (6 bases). This CDR3 is built from 15 residues. Trimming removed 4 bases at V and 0 bases at J, with 11 bases between. Germline CDR1 is SGDLS and CDR2 is YYNGEE. The CDR3 spells CASSLVGGSYNEQFF. In DNA form, the CDR3 reads TGTGCCAGCAGCTTAGTAGGGGGCTCCTACAATGAGCAGTTCTTC.

The chain carries TRBV2 and TRBJ1-1; TRBD1 matches at 8 bases. This CDR3 contains 14 residues. Germline assignment: CDR1 SNHLY and CDR2 FYNNEI. V dropped 4 bases and J dropped 1; count of bases not matched to a gene: 2. The CDR3 coding sequence is TGTGCCAGCAGTGCGGGACAGGCGAACACTGAAGCTTTCTTT. It translates to CASSAGQANTEAFF.